This entry is about one T cell receptor (beta chain). The target antigen is unknown. The data stem from a study of CD8 T cells in ankylosing spondylitis. Study results and limitations: Reported data indicate significant enrichment of disease-linked clones within matched ankylosing spondylitis synovial fluid.

Making the TCR beta libraries involved quantitative 5'-RACE with molecular barcodes. TCRdb called the 5' RACE reads again in MiXCR, with one record for every CDR3 protein. This table has 230,000 or so distinct CDR3 sequences, roughly a quarter appearing once. V shed 6 bases and J 7 bases; nucleotides not matched to a gene: 8. This CDR3 has 16 residues. Sequenced input: blood, either unsorted or a sorted T cell fraction (not recorded which). This receptor was taken from a male donor with ankylosing spondylitis or in good health (not recorded which). This chain uses TRBV12-3 or TRBV12-4 with TRBJ2-1, with 14 bases matching TRBD2. The CDR3 DNA is TGTGCCAGCAGAATGACTAGCGGGGGGGCAAGGAATGAGCAGTTCTTC. It specifies CASRMTSGGARNEQFF.